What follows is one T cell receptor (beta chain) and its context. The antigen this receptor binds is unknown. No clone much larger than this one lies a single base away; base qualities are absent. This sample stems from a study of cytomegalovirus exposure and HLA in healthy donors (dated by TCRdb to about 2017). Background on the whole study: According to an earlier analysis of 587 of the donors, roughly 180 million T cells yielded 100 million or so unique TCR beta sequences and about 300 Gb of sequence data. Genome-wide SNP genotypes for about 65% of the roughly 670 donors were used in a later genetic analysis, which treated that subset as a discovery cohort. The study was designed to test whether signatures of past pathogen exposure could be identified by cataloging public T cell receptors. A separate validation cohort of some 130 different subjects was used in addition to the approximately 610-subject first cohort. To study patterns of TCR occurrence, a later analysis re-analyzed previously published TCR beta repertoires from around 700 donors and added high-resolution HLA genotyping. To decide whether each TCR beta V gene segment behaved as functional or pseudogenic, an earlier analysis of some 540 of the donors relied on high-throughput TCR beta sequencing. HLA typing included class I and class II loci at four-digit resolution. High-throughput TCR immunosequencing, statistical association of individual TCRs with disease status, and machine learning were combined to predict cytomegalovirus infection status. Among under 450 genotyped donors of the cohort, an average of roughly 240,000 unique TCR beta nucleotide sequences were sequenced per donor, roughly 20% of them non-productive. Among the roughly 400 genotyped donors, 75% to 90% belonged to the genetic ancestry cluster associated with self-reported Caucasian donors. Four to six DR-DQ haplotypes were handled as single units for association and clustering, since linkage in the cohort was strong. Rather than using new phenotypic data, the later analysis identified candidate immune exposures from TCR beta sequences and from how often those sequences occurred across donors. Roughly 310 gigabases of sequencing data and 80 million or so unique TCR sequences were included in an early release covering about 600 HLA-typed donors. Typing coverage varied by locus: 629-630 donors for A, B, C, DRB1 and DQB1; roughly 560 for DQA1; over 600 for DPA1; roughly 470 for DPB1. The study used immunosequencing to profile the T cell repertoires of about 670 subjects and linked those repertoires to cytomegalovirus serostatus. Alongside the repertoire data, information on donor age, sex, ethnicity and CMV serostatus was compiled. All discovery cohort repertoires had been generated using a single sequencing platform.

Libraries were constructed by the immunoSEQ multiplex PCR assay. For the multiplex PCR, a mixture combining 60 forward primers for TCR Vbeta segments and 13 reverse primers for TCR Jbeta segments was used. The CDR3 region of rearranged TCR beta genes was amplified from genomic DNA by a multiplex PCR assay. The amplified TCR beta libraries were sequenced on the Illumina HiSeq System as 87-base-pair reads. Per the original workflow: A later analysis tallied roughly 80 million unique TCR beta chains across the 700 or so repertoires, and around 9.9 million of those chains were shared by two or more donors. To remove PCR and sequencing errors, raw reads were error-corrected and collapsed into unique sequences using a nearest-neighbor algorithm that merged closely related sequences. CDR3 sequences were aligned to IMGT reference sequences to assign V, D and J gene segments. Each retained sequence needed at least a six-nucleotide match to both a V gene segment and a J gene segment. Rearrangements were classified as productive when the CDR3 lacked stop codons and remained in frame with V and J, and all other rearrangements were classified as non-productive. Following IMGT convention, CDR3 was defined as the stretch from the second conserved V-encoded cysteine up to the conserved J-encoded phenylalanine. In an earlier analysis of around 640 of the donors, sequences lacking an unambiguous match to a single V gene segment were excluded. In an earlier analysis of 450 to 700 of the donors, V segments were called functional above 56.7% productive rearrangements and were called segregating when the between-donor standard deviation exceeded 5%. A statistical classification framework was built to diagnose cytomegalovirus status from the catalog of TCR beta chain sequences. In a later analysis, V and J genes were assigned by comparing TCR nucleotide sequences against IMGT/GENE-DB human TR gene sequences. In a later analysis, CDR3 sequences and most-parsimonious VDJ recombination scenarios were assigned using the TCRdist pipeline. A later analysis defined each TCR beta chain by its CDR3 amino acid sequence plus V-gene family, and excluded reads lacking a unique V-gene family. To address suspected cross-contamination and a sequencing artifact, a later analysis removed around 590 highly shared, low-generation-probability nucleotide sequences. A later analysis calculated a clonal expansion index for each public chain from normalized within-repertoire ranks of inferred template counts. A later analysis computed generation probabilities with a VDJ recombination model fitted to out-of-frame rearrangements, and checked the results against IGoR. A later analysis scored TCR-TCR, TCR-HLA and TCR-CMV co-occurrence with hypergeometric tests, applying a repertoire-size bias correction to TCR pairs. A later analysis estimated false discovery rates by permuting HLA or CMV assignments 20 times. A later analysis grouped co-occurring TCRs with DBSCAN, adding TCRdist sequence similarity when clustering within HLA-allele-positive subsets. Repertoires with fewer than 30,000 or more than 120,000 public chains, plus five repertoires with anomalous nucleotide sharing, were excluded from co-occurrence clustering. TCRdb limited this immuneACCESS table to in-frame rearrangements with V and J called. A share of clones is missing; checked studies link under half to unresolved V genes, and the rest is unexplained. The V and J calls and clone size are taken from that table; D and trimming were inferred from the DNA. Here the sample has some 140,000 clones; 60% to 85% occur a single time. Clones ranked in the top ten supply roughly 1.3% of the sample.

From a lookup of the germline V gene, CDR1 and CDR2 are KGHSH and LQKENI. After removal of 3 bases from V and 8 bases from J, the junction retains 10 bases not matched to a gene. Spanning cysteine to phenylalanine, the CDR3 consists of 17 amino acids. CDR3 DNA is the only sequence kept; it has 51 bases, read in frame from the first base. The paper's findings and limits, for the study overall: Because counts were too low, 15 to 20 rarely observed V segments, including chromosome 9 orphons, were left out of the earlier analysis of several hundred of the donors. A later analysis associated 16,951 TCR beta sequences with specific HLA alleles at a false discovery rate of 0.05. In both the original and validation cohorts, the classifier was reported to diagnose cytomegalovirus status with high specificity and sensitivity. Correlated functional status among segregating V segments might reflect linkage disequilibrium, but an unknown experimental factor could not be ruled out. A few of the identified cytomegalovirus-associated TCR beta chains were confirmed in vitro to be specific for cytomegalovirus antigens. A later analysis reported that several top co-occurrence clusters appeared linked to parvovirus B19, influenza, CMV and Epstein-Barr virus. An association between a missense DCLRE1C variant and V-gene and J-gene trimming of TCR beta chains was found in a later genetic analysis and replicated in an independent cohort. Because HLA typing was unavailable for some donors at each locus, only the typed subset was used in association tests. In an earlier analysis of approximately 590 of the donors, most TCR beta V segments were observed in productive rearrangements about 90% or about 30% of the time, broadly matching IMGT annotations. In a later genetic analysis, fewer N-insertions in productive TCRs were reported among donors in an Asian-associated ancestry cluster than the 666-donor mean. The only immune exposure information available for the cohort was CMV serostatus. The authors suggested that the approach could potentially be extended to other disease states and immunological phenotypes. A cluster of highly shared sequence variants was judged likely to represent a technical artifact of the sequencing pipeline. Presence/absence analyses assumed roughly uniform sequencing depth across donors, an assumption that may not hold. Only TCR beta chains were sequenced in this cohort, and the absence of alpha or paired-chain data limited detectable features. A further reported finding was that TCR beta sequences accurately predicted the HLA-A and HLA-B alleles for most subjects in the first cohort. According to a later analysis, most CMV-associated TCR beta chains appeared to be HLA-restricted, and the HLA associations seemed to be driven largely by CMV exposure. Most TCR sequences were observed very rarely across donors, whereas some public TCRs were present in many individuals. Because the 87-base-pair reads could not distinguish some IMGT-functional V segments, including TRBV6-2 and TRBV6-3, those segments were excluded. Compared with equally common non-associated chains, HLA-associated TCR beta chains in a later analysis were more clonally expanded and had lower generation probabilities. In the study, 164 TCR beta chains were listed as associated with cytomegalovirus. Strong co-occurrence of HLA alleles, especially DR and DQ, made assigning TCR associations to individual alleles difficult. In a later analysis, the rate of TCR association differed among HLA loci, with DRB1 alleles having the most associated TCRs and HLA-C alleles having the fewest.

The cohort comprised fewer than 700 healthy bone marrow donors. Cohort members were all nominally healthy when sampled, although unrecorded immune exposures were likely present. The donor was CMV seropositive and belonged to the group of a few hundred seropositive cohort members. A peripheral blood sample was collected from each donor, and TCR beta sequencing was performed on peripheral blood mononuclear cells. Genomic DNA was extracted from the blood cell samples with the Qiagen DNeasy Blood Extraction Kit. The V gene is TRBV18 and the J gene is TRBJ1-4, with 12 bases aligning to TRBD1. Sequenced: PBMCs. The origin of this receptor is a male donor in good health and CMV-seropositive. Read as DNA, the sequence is TGTGCCAGCTCACCCCGGGGACAGGGGGCACCCGCGGAAAAACTGTTTTTT. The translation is CASSPRGQGAPAEKLFF.